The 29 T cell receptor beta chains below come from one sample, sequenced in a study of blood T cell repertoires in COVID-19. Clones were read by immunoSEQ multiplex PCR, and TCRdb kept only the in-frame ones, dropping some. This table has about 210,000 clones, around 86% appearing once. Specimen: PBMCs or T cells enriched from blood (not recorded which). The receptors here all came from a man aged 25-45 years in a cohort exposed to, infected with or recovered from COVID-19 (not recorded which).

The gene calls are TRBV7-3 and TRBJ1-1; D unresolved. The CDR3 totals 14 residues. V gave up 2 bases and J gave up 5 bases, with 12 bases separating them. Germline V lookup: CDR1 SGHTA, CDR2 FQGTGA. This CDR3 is CASSLRPGDTEAFF. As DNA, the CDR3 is TGTGCCAGCAGCTTACGTCCCGGGGATACTGAAGCTTTCTTT.

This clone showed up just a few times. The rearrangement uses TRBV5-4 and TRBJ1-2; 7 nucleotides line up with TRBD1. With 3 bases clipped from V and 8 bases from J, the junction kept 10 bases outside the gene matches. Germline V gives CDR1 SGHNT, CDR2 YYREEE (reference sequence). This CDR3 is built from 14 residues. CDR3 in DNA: TGTGCCAGCAGCTCCTATACAGGGGCCAGGGGCTACACCTTC. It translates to CASSSYTGARGYTF.

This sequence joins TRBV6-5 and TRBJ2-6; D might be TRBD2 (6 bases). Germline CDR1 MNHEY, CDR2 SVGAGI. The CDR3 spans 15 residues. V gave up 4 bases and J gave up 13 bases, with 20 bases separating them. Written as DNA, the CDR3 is TGTGCCAGCAGTTTTGGACACCTCTCCAGCGGGGTCCTGACTTTC. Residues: CASSFGHLSSGVLTF.

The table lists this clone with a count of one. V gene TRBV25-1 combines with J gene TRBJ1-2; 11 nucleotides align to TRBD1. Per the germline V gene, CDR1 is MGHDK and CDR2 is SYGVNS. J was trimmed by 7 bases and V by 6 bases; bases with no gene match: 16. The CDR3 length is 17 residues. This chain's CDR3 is CASSGIVVGQGAGGYTF. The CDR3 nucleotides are TGTGCCAGCAGCGGGATTGTGGTCGGACAGGGGGCGGGTGGCTACACCTTC.

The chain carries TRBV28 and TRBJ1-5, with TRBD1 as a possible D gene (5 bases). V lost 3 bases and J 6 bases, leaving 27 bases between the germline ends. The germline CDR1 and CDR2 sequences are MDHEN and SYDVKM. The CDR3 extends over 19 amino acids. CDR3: CASSFGAGEVVVGSQPQHF. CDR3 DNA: TGTGCCAGCAGTTTTGGGGCGGGGGAGGTTGTAGTTGGAAGTCAGCCCCAGCATTTT.

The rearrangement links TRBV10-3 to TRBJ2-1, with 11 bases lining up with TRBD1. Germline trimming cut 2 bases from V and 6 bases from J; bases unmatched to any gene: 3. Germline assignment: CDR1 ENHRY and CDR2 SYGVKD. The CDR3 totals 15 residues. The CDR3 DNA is TGTGCCATCAGTGAGGGGGACAGGGGGGCCAATGAGCAGTTCTTC. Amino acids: CAISEGDRGANEQFF.

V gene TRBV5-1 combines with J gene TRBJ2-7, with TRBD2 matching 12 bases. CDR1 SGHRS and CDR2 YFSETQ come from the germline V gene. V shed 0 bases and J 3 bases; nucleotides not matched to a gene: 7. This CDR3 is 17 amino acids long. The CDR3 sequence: CASSLGLAGEASYEQYF. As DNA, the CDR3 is TGCGCCAGCAGCTTGGGACTAGCGGGAGAAGCTAGCTACGAGCAGTACTTC. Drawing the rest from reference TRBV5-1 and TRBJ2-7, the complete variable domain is KAGVTQTPRYLIKTRGQQVTLSCSPISGHRSVSWYQQTPGQGLQFLFEYFSETQRNKGNFPGRFSGRQFSNSRSEMNVSTLELGDSALYLCASSLGLAGEASYEQYFGPGTRLTVT.

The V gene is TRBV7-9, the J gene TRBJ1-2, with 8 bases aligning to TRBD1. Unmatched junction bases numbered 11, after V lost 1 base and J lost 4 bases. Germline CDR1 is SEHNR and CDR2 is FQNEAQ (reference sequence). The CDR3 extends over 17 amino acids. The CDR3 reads CASSLEGGSGQGYGYTF. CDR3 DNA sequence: TGTGCCAGCAGCTTAGAAGGAGGTTCAGGACAGGGCTATGGCTACACCTTC.

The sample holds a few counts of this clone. CDR3 DNA: TGTGCCAGCTCCATAGACGGGGAGTTAGGCTACACCTTC. This sequence encodes CASSIDGELGYTF. The chain joins TRBV18 to TRBJ1-2, with unresolved D. Between the trimmed V and J ends, which lost 6 bases and 8 bases, there was a span of 16 bases. This CDR3 is 13 amino acids long. Germline CDR1 KGHSH, CDR2 LQKENI.

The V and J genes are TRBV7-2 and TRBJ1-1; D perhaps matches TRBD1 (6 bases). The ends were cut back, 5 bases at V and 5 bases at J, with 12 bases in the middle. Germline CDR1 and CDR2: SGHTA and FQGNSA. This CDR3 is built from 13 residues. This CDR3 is CASSKDRHTEAFF. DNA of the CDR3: TGTGCCAGCAGCAAGGACAGACATACTGAAGCTTTCTTT.

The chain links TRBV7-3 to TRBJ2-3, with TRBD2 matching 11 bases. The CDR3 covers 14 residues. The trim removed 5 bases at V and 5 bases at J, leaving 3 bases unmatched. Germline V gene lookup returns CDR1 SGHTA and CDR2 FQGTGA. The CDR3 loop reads CASSVGLAGDTQYF. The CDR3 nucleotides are TGTGCCAGCAGCGTAGGACTAGCGGGAGATACGCAGTATTTT.

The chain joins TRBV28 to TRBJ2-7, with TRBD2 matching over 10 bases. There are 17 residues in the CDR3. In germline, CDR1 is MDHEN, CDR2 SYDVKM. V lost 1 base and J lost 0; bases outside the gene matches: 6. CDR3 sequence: CASSLYYTSGISYEQYF. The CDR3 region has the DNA TGTGCCAGCAGTTTATATTATACTAGCGGGATCTCCTACGAGCAGTACTTC.

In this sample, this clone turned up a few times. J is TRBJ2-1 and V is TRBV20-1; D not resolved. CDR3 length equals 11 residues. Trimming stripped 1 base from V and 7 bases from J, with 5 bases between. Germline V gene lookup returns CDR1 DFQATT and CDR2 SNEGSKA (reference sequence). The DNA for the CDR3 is TGCAGTGCTAGAGTTATGAATGAGCAGTTCTTC. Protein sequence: CSARVMNEQFF.

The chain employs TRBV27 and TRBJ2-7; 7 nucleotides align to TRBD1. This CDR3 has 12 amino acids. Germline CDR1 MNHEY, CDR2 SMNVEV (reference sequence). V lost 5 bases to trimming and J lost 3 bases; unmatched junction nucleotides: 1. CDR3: CASSPGGYEQYF. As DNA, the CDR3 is TGTGCCAGCAGTCCAGGGGGCTACGAGCAGTACTTC.

The CDR3 loop reads CASSLWTGGFAGELFF. CDR3 bases: TGTGCCAGTAGTCTATGGACAGGGGGCTTCGCCGGGGAGCTGTTTTTT. The rearrangement links TRBV19 to TRBJ2-2; 11 nucleotides match TRBD1. The CDR3 runs to 16 residues. CDR1 is LNHDA and CDR2 is SQIVND in the germline V gene (reference sequence). The V segment lost 5 bases and the J segment 6 bases; nucleotides outside the gene matches: 8. Together with reference TRBV19 and TRBJ2-2, the CDR3 gives the full variable domain: DGGITQSPKYLFRKEGQNVTLSCEQNLNHDAMYWYRQDPGQGLRLIYYSQIVNDFQKGDIAEGYSVSREKKESFPLTVTSAQKNPTAFYLCASSLWTGGFAGELFFGEGSRLTVL.

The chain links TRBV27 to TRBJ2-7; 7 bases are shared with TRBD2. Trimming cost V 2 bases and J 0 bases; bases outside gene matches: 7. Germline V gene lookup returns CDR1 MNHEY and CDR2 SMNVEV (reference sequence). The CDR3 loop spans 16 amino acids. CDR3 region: CASSLQGGGLSYEQYF. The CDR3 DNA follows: TGTGCCAGCAGTTTACAGGGCGGGGGTCTCTCCTACGAGCAGTACTTC.

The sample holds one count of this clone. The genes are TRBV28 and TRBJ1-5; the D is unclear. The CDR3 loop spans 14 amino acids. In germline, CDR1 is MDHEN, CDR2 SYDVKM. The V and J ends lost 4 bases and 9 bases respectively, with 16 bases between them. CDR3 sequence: CASSSGEAGRPQHF. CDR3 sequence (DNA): TGTGCCAGCAGTTCCGGGGAGGCCGGCCGGCCCCAGCATTTT.

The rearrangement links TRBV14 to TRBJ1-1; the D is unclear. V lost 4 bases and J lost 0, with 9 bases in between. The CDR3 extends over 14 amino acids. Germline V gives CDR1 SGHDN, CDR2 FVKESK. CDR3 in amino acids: CASSLPGMNTEAFF. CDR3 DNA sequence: TGTGCCAGCAGCCTACCAGGAATGAACACTGAAGCTTTCTTT. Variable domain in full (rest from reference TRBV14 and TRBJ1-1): EAGVTQFPSHSVIEKGQTVTLRCDPISGHDNLYWYRRVMGKEIKFLLHFVKESKQDESGMPNNRFLAERTGGTYSTLKVQPAELEDSGVYFCASSLPGMNTEAFFGQGTRLTVV.

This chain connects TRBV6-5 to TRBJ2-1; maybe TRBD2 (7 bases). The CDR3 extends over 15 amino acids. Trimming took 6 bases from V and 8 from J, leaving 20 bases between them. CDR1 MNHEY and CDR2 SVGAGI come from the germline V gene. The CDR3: CASRKSGDYEDEQFF. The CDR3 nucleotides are TGTGCCAGCAGGAAATCAGGGGACTACGAGGATGAGCAGTTCTTC.

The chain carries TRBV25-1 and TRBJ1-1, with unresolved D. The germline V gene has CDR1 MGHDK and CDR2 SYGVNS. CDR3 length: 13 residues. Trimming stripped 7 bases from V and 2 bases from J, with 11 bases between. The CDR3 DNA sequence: TGTGCCAGCACTTTAACTGCTAACACTGAAGCTTTCTTT. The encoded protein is CASTLTANTEAFF.

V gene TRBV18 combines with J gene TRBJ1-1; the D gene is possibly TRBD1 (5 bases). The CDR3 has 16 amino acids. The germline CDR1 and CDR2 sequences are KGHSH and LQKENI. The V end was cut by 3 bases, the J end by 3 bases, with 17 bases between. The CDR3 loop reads CASSPGGLGGYTEAFF. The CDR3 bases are TGTGCCAGCTCACCTGGGGGTTTGGGAGGTTACACTGAAGCTTTCTTT.

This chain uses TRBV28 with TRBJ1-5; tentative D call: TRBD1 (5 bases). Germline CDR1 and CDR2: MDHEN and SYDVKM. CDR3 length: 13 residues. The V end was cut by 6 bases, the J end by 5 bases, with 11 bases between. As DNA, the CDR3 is TGTGCCAGCAGCAGGGTATTCGATCAGCCCCAGCATTTT. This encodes CASSRVFDQPQHF.

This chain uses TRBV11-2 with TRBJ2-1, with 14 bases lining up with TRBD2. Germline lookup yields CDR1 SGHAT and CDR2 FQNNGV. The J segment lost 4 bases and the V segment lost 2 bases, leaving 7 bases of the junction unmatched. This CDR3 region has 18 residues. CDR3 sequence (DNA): TGTGCCAGCAGCTTACAGGCGACTAGCGGGAGGGCATACAATGAGCAGTTCTTC. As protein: CASSLQATSGRAYNEQFF.

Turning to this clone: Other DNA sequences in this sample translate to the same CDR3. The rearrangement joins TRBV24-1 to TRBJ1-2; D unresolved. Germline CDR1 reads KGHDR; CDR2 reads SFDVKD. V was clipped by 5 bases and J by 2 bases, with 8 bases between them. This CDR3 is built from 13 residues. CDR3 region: CATSATVNYGYTF. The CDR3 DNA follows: TGTGCCACCAGTGCTACGGTGAACTATGGCTACACCTTC.

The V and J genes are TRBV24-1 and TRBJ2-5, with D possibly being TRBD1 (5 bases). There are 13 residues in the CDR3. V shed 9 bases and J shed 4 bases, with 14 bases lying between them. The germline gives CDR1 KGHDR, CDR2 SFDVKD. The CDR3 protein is CATDPRALETQYF. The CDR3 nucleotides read TGTGCCACCGACCCCAGGGCTTTAGAGACCCAGTACTTC.

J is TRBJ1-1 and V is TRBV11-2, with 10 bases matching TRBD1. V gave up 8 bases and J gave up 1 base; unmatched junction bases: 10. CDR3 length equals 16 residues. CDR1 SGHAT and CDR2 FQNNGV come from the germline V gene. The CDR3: CASGWDRGIRNTEAFF. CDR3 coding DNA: TGTGCCAGCGGCTGGGACAGGGGCATAAGGAACACTGAAGCTTTCTTT.

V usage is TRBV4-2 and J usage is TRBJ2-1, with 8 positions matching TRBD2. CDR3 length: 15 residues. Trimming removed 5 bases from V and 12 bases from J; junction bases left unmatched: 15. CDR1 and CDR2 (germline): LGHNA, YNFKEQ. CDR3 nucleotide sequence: TGTGCCAGCAGCTGGGTCGGGACTAGAACTTTGGGGCAGTTCTTC. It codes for CASSWVGTRTLGQFF.

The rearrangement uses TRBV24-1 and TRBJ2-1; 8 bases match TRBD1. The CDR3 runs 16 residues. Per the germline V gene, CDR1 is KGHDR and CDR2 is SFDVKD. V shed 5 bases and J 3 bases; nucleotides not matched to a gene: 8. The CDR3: CATSAPGQGLYNEQFF. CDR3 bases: TGTGCCACCAGTGCGCCCGGACAGGGTCTCTACAATGAGCAGTTCTTC.

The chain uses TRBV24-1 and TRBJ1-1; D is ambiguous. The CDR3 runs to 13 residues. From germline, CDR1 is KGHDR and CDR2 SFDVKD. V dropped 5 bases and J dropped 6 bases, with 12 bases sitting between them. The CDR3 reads CATSAPGFAEAFF. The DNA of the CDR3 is TGTGCCACCAGTGCCCCGGGGTTCGCTGAAGCTTTCTTT.